A single sample is the source of the 19 T cell receptor beta chains below, sequenced in a study of molecular identifiers for immune sequencing clone quantification. TCRdb reprocessed the PCR reads via MiXCR and lists one record per CDR3 protein. The data hold about 640,000 distinct CDR3 sequences, with just under 20% observed a single time. The sample consisted of naive CD8+ T cells from blood, with Jurkat cell RNA spiked in. Stated subset: FACS-sorted CD8+CD4-CCR7+CD45RA+ naive T cells. The receptors originated from a human donor in good health. Some libraries in this study had Jurkat cell RNA spiked in.

V usage is TRBV7-9 and J usage is TRBJ2-2; possibly TRBD1 or TRBD2 for D (6 bases each). CDR3 length: 16 amino acids. V shed 1 base and J shed 0 bases, with 9 bases lying between them. CDR1 SEHNR and CDR2 FQNEAQ come from the germline V gene (reference sequence). The CDR3 sequence: CASSLVGGSNTGELFF. The CDR3 DNA follows: TGTGCCAGCAGCTTAGTGGGGGGCTCGAACACCGGGGAGCTGTTTTTT.

This clonotype was seen many times. The CDR3 DNA follows: TGTGCCAGCAGCTTGGTCCGGCCGAGCTCCTACGAGCAGTACTTC. It encodes CASSLVRPSSYEQYF. The chain joins TRBV5-6 to TRBJ2-7; D is unclear. From germline, CDR1 is SGHDT and CDR2 YYEEEE. Trimming removed 0 bases from V and 0 bases from J, with 10 bases in between. CDR3 length equals 15 residues.

This clonotype was seen a few times. This rearrangement joins TRBV6-2 or TRBV6-3 to TRBJ2-2, with TRBD2 matching 8 bases. Germline V gene lookup returns CDR1 MNHEY and CDR2 SVGEGT. The CDR3 has 13 amino acids. The V gene end was trimmed by 5 bases and the J gene end by 6 bases; junction bases not matched to a gene: 2. CDR3 loop: CASSHGGAGELFF. CDR3 DNA: TGTGCCAGCAGTCACGGGGGGGCCGGGGAGCTGTTTTTT.

Of note for this clonotype: Possible read error: a much larger clone is one base away. This sequence joins TRBV6-5 and TRBJ2-3; no clear D gene. The CDR3 runs 13 residues. Germline CDR1 and CDR2: MNHEY and SVGAGI. This CDR3 reads CASGYSNRDTQYF. For the CDR3, the DNA is TGTGCCAGCGGTTACTCGAACCGAGATACGCAGTATTTT.

This clonotype came up a few times. J is TRBJ2-7 and V is TRBV3-1, with 8 positions matching TRBD1. Germline values: CDR1 LGHDT, CDR2 YNNKEL (reference sequence). This CDR3 has 15 residues. Trimming took 3 bases from V and 3 from J; bases not matched to a gene: 7. CDR3 sequence reads: CASSHNRDRSYEQYF. CDR3 bases: TGTGCCAGCAGCCACAACCGGGACAGGAGCTACGAGCAGTACTTC.

With regard to this clonotype: Being one base from a much bigger clone, this may be a read error. V is TRBV7-9 and J is TRBJ2-7, with TRBD2 matching over 7 bases. Trimming took 1 base from V and 7 from J; bases not matched to a gene: 10. The CDR3 runs 15 residues. Per the germline V gene, CDR1 is SEHNR and CDR2 is FQNEAQ (reference sequence). The CDR3 loop is CASSLVRGWGGEQYF. CDR3 nucleotide sequence: TGTGCCAGCAGCTTAGTGCGGGGGTGGGGAGGAGAGCAGTACTTC. The full variable domain, in which reference TRBV7-9 and TRBJ2-7 provide the parts outside the CDR3, is DTGVSQNPRHKITKRGQNVTFRCDPISEHNRLYWYRQTLGQGPEFLTYFQNEAQLEKSRLLSDRFSAERPKGSFSTLEIQRTEQGDSAMYLCASSLVRGWGGEQYFGPGTRLTVT.

Regarding this clonotype: A much larger clonotype is one base distant, so this may be a read error. This sequence joins TRBV6-5 and TRBJ1-2; a weak D match, TRBD1 (5 bases). Germline V CDR1 and CDR2: MNHEY, SVGAGI. The CDR3 is 13 residues long. CDR3 DNA: TGTGCCAGCAGCATGGGGACGGCCTATGGCCACACCTTC. Its translation is CASSMGTAYGHTF.

This clonotype has ten or more counts. This sequence joins TRBV20-1 and TRBJ1-2; D not certain. Per the germline V gene, CDR1 is DFQATT and CDR2 is SNEGSKA (reference sequence). This CDR3 contains 12 residues. V gave up 2 bases and J gave up 2 bases, with 6 bases separating them. The CDR3 protein is CSARPDNYGYTF. CDR3 in DNA: TGCAGTGCTAGACCAGACAACTATGGCTACACCTTC.

This clonotype was counted ten times or more. The CDR3 DNA sequence: TGTGCCTGGAGTGTTATAGGGGTGGGCACAGATACGCAGTATTTT. Protein product: CAWSVIGVGTDTQYF. The chain carries TRBV30 and TRBJ2-3, with a possible D match to TRBD1 (5 bases). CDR3 length: 15 residues. Germline CDR1 GTSNPN, CDR2 SVGIG (reference sequence). Deletions cut 0 bases from V and 1 base from J, with 11 bases between.

This clonotype was observed at least ten times. CDR3 coding DNA: TGTGCCAGCAGTTTACCCCTTTCGGGAGGGGCAGATACGCAGTATTTT. The encoded protein is CASSLPLSGGADTQYF. The chain has TRBV27 and TRBJ2-3; 8 bases map to TRBD2. Germline V CDR1 and CDR2: MNHEY, SMNVEV (reference sequence). J gave up 4 bases and V 2 bases, and 8 bases lay outside the gene matches. The CDR3 contains 16 residues.

The rearrangement links TRBV24-1 to TRBJ2-5; weak D call: TRBD1 (5 bases). This CDR3 region has 14 residues. CDR1 is KGHDR and CDR2 is SFDVKD in the germline V gene. The V gene lost 3 bases and the J gene lost 4 bases, with 11 bases spanning the gap. The CDR3 DNA reads as TGTGCCACCAGTGATAATCAGGGTGGAGAGACCCAGTACTTC. Amino acids: CATSDNQGGETQYF.

This clonotype turned up a few times. V is TRBV6-2 or TRBV6-3 and J is TRBJ2-7; D not certain. CDR3 length equals 14 residues. The germline V and J ends were trimmed by 2 bases and 2 bases, with 10 bases remaining between them. Germline V gene data show CDR1 as MNHEY and CDR2 as SVGEGT. In nucleotides, the CDR3 is TGTGCCAGCAGTTACGTCGTCTCTCCCTACGAGCAGTACTTC. Protein: CASSYVVSPYEQYF.

This clonotype was picked up a small number of times. The chain uses TRBV27 and TRBJ2-3; possible D gene TRBD2, 6 bases. Between the trimmed V and J ends, which lost 5 bases and 2 bases, there was a span of 14 bases. The length of the CDR3 is 15 residues. Germline values: CDR1 MNHEY, CDR2 SMNVEV (reference sequence). DNA of the CDR3: TGTGCCAGCAGTCTCGGACTAACTGTCACAGATACGCAGTATTTT. This sequence encodes CASSLGLTVTDTQYF.

The table lists this clonotype with a few counts. The chain combines TRBV28 with TRBJ1-3; the D gene is possibly TRBD1 (5 bases). Looked up from germline, CDR1 is MDHEN and CDR2 is SYDVKM. The length of the CDR3 is 13 residues. Trimming left V 4 bases short and J 4 bases short, with 8 bases between. CDR3 amino acids: CASSWGNGNTIYF. The DNA for the CDR3 is TGTGCCAGCAGTTGGGGGAACGGAAACACCATATATTTT.

This clonotype has a count of ten or more. The chain employs TRBV19 and TRBJ2-1; 9 nucleotides agree with TRBD1. Trimming cost V 5 bases and J 9 bases; bases outside gene matches: 8. CDR3 length equals 14 residues. From germline, CDR1 is LNHDA and CDR2 SQIVND (reference sequence). As DNA, the CDR3 is TGTGCCAGTAGTGGGGACAGGGACGCCGGTGAGCAGTTCTTC. Its protein is CASSGDRDAGEQFF.

The chain joins TRBV11-3 to TRBJ2-1; 10 bases map to TRBD2. The CDR3 is 16 residues long. V trimming: 0 bases; J trimming: 8 bases; junction bases outside the gene matches: 7. Germline CDR1 is SGHNT and CDR2 is YENEEA. In nucleotides, the CDR3 is TGTGCCAGCAGCTTAGATCCAGCTAGCGGGGGCCATGAGCAGTTCTTC. Encoded protein: CASSLDPASGGHEQFF. The full variable domain, rest sourced from reference TRBV11-3 and TRBJ2-1, is EAGVVQSPRYKIIEKKQPVAFWCNPISGHNTLYWYLQNLGQGPELLIRYENEEAVDDSQLPKDRFSAERLKGVDSTLKIQPAELGDSAVYLCASSLDPASGGHEQFFGPGTRLTVL.

This clonotype was seen repeatedly, ten times or more. V gene TRBV3-1 combines with J gene TRBJ1-5; D not certain. Trimming stripped 0 bases from V and 4 bases from J, with 7 bases between. Germline loops: CDR1 LGHDT, CDR2 YNNKEL (reference sequence). The CDR3 has 14 amino acids. Here the CDR3 reads CASSQEQENQPQHF. CDR3 in DNA: TGTGCCAGCAGCCAAGAGCAGGAGAATCAGCCCCAGCATTTT.

This clonotype was picked up many times. The chain joins TRBV5-4 to TRBJ2-6; possible D gene TRBD2, 6 bases. Trimming took off 2 bases at V and 4 bases at J, with 10 bases between the two ends. The germline CDR1 and CDR2 sequences are SGHNT and YYREEE (reference sequence). The CDR3 is 15 amino acids. The CDR3 loop is CASSFGGDGANVLTF. CDR3 sequence (DNA): TGTGCCAGCAGCTTCGGAGGGGACGGGGCCAACGTCCTGACTTTC.

As regards this clonotype: A read error is possible here, since a much larger clone lies one base away. This chain uses TRBV5-4 with TRBJ2-3; possible D gene TRBD2, 6 bases. V lost 1 base, J lost 2 bases, and 11 bases lay in between. This CDR3 region has 15 residues. Looked up from germline, CDR1 is SGHNT and CDR2 is YYREEE (reference sequence). The CDR3 protein is CASSLQLAFTDTQYF. CDR3 coding DNA: TGTGCCAGCAGCTTGCAGCTAGCGTTCACAGATACGCAGTATTTT.